This TCR beta chain was documented in a study of CD8+CD57+ T cells in acquired aplastic anemia. In the study overall: Mean DNA quantity obtained from sorted CD4+ and CD8+ cells was about 3.2 ug. Findings of the study overall: Sharing between patients and controls was observed for twenty-nine CD8+ CDR3 sequences. Patients versus controls showed no significant CD8+ Simpson's diversity difference.

This clonotype was seen ten or more times. Its antigen remains unidentified. CDR3 and TCR beta VDJ profiling relied on a genomic DNA template. From the reads, TCRdb called clonotypes with MiXCR, one entry per CDR3 protein. This sample has around 180,000 distinct CDR3 sequences; about three fifths occur once, and the top ten carry under 60%. The clonotype originates from a human donor in good health. Sequencing was carried out using sorted CD4+, CD8+, or CD8+CD57+ T cells (not recorded which) from PBMCs.

CDR3: CASSKLAGGLTGELFF. CDR3 bases: TGTGCCAGCAGTAAACTAGCGGGAGGGCTAACCGGGGAGCTGTTTTTT. The rearrangement uses TRBV7-9 and TRBJ2-2; 13 positions match TRBD2. V was clipped by 6 bases and J by 5 bases; unmatched bases: 6. Germline V gene data show CDR1 as SEHNR and CDR2 as FQNEAQ (reference sequence). The CDR3 has 16 amino acids.